This T cell receptor beta chain comes out of a study of hypomethylating agent response in myelodysplastic syndrome (dated by TCRdb to 2020 to 2022). Notes on the research overall: The hypomethylating agents azacitidine (most of the 11) or decitabine (3 of 11) were used to treat the patients. The cohort was composed of fewer than ten male and a couple of female myelodysplastic syndrome patients. The most frequent mutation was TET2, found in 5 of 11 patients. Response was defined as complete response or hematologic improvement, and patients who met neither criterion were classified as non-responders. A mean patient age of around 70 +/- 6 years was recorded, and a diploid cytogenetic profile was observed most commonly. Roughly 6 patients had a response of complete response or hematologic improvement, and five patients did not respond. General conclusions and limits of the study: Whether the shared GLIPH2 clusters possibly recognize novel MDS antigens was not confirmed and still needs to be tested experimentally. Only approximately ten patients were analyzed, so the cohort was small. No significant change in richness, rarefaction diversity or clonality was detected after hypomethylating agent treatment, either across all patients or within response groups. Age matching of healthy control donors to MDS patients was not performed, and the MDS versus healthy comparison could have been impacted by this lack of age matching. Novel clonotypes were found to emerge more often in responders, whereas more contracted clonotypes were observed in non-responders after treatment.

Libraries were prepared through the immunoSEQ multiplex PCR assay. Survey resolution was used, with two replicates of around 200 ng each, totaling roughly 400 ng of DNA per sample. Rearranged TCRB sequences in genomic DNA were detected with the hsTCRB kit using multiplex PCR primers targeting V and J genes. In the first PCR, the CDR3 region was amplified for 25 to 35 cycles with the QIAGEN Multiplex PCR Kit. Sample barcodes and Illumina adapters were attached to each replicate during a second PCR lasting 7 to 9 cycles. Pooled libraries were quantified using a QuantStudio 6 and the KAPA library quantification kit. Approximately 16 pM of pooled libraries was sequenced on an Illumina MiSeq using 156-cycle single-end reads plus a 15-cycle index read. In the source study's methods: Of fewer than 200,000 unique clonotypes, less than 2% were flagged by VDJdb annotation as previously reported viral-epitope-specific clonotypes. The immunoSEQ Data Assistant and immunoSEQ Analyzer converted raw reads into normalized, annotated TCRB repertoires. Clonotypes were analyzed with BioAnalyzer and version 0.6.5 of the immunarch R package. Richness was estimated after downsampling every repertoire to the clone count of the smallest repertoire. Clonotypes were classified as expanded, contracted or novel by Fisher's exact tests, with novel defined as zero frequency before treatment. GLIPH2 clustered significantly changed CDR3 beta sequences using simulation_depth=1000 and kmer_min_depth=3, excluding CDR3s shorter than five residues. TCRdb carries this immuneACCESS record with in-frame sequences only. Its versions omit some clonotypes, under half of them owing to an unresolved V gene in the studies checked, with the rest unexplained. For V, J and clone size, that table is used; D and trimming come from the DNA. The sample profile shows 900 to 1,100 clones; around 80% of them were found once. The ten largest clones represent about 20% of the sample.

The CDR3 measures 14 amino acids from cysteine to phenylalanine. Only the CDR3 part of the read is kept: 42 bases, read in frame from the first base. Cut back by 6 bases and 3 bases, the V and J ends lie 18 bases apart. The germline V gene specifies SQVTM as CDR1 and ANQGSEA as CDR2. About this clone itself: What antigen it recognizes has not been identified. The sample holds no much larger clone one base away, and base qualities are not on file.

T-cell subsets were not sorted, so the analysis was performed on bulk bone marrow. Immunosequencing of the TCR beta CDR3 regions was performed on bone marrow from about 10 myelodysplastic syndrome patients before and after hypomethylating agent therapy. For longitudinal repertoire tracking, a baseline bone marrow plus two to three bone marrows at different post-treatment timepoints were contributed by each patient. Genomic DNA was extracted from whole bone marrow, and quality was checked by TapeStation, NanoDrop OneC and PicoGreen assays. The sequences come from bone marrow, collected before or after starting hypomethylating agent treatment for myelodysplastic syndrome (not recorded which). The V and J segments used are TRBV29-1 and TRBJ2-7; a tentative D call is TRBD2 (7 bases match). This clonotype was sampled from a human donor with myelodysplastic syndrome. The DNA sequence is as follows: TGCAGCGTGACATCTGGGGGAGGGGGCTACGAGCAGTACTTC. Its product reads: CSVTSGGGGYEQYF.